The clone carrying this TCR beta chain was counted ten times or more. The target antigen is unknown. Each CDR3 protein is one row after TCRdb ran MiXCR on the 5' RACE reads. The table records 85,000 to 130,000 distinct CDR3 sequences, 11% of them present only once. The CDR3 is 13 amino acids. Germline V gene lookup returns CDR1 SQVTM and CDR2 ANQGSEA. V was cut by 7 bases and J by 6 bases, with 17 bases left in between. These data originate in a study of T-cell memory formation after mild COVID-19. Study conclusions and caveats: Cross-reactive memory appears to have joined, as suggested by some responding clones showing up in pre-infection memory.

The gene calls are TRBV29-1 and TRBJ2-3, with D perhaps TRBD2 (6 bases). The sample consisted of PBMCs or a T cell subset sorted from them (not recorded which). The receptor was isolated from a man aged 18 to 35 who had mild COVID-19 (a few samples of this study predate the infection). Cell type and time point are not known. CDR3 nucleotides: TGCAGCGGGGCTTCGCGGGGCCGGGATACGCAGTATTTT. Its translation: CSGASRGRDTQYF.